The 21 T cell receptor beta chains listed next were all sequenced from one sample in a study of early T cells in non-severe SARS-CoV-2 infection. In TCRdb, the 5' RACE reads were re-called with MiXCR into one record per CDR3 protein. The data contain 65,000 to 90,000 distinct CDR3 sequences, 12% of them seen just once; the ten biggest clones take up about 6%. Input material: whole blood. These receptors were collected from an adult who was a healthcare worker with PCR-confirmed SARS-CoV-2 infection or an uninfected control (not recorded which).

This clonotype was found many times. The rearrangement links TRBV20-1 to TRBJ2-1; a weak D match, TRBD2 (5 bases). Germline V lookup: CDR1 DFQATT, CDR2 SNEGSKA (reference sequence). The CDR3 has 11 amino acids. With 3 bases removed from V and 8 bases from J, the gap between germline ends came to 8 bases. Here the CDR3 reads CSASGKHEQFF. The CDR3 region has the DNA TGCAGTGCTAGCGGGAAGCATGAGCAGTTCTTC.

This clonotype was counted a few times. This sequence joins TRBV6-5 and TRBJ1-2; 9 bases map to TRBD1. Looked up from germline, CDR1 is MNHEY and CDR2 is SVGAGI. Losses at the gene ends were 5 bases for V and 2 bases for J; bases not matched to a gene: 12. The CDR3 runs to 17 residues. The CDR3 coding sequence is TGTGCCAGCAGTCGTCGGAACAGGGGGACAGGGAACTATGGCTACACCTTC. This encodes CASSRRNRGTGNYGYTF.

Here the CDR3 reads CASSPRGESSYNEQFF. The CDR3 DNA follows: TGTGCCAGTAGCCCGAGGGGGGAGAGCTCCTACAATGAGCAGTTCTTC. The chain uses TRBV19 and TRBJ2-1; the D call may be TRBD1 or TRBD2 (6 bases each). Germline CDR1 reads LNHDA; CDR2 reads SQIVND (reference sequence). With 6 bases removed from V and 0 bases from J, the gap between germline ends came to 15 bases. This CDR3 spans 16 amino acids. Drawing the rest from reference TRBV19 and TRBJ2-1, the complete variable domain is DGGITQSPKYLFRKEGQNVTLSCEQNLNHDAMYWYRQDPGQGLRLIYYSQIVNDFQKGDIAEGYSVSREKKESFPLTVTSAQKNPTAFYLCASSPRGESSYNEQFFGPGTRLTVL.

The V call is TRBV6-6, the J call TRBJ2-7; a possible D gene is TRBD2 (5 bases). Germline CDR1 reads MNHNY; CDR2 reads SVGAGI (reference sequence). The CDR3 is 15 residues long. V was pared by 5 bases and J by 7 bases, with 21 bases between. The chain's CDR3 is CASSPMTLRTGEQYF. CDR3 in DNA: TGTGCCAGCAGTCCCATGACTTTAAGAACGGGAGAGCAGTACTTC.

There are many counts of this clonotype. V gene TRBV6-1 combines with J gene TRBJ2-1; D remains ambiguous. Germline lookup yields CDR1 MNHNS and CDR2 SASEGT. This CDR3 contains 15 residues. Trimming cost V 6 bases and J 2 bases, with 14 bases left between them. In DNA, the CDR3 is TGTGCCAGCAGCCATCCTAGACAAACCTACAATGAGCAGTTCTTC. As protein: CASSHPRQTYNEQFF.

This clonotype was counted only a few times. The chain combines TRBV29-1 with TRBJ1-2; the match to TRBD1 covers 8 bases. Germline CDR1 reads SQVTM; CDR2 reads ANQGSEA. The CDR3 runs to 13 residues. Trimming took 4 bases from V and 4 from J; bases not matched to a gene: 5. The CDR3 coding sequence is TGCAGCGTTGTGGACAGGGTAGGCTATGGCTACACCTTC. This codes for CSVVDRVGYGYTF.

This clonotype was counted a few times. V usage is TRBV7-2 and J usage is TRBJ2-5, with D hard to call. Trimming left V 3 bases short and J 0 bases short, with 8 bases between. Per germline, CDR1 SGHTA and CDR2 FQGNSA. The CDR3 length is 14 residues. The CDR3 region is CASSFRSNQETQYF. The CDR3 DNA sequence: TGTGCCAGCAGCTTCAGGTCGAACCAAGAGACCCAGTACTTC.

This clonotype was counted many times. The chain employs TRBV27 and TRBJ2-1; perhaps TRBD2 as D (5 bases). The germline V gene encodes CDR1 MNHEY and CDR2 SMNVEV (reference sequence). The V gene lost 6 bases and the J gene lost 7 bases, with 16 bases spanning the gap. The CDR3 is made up of 14 amino acids. The CDR3 here is CASSNMAGTNEQFF. As DNA, the CDR3 is TGTGCCAGCAGCAACATGGCGGGTACGAATGAGCAGTTCTTC.

The chain joins TRBV24-1 to TRBJ2-1; no clear D. V was trimmed by 4 bases and J by 0 bases, leaving 9 bases between them. Germline values: CDR1 KGHDR, CDR2 SFDVKD. The CDR3 has 15 residues. The CDR3 protein is CATSDTSSSYNEQFF. The CDR3 nucleotides read TGTGCCACCAGTGACACTTCGAGCTCCTACAATGAGCAGTTCTTC.

This clonotype was found a few times. The rearrangement uses TRBV19 and TRBJ2-1; 12 nucleotides match TRBD2. The CDR3 covers 16 residues. Germline V gene lookup returns CDR1 LNHDA and CDR2 SQIVND (reference sequence). J gave up 7 bases and V 6 bases, and 10 bases lay outside the gene matches. CDR3 sequence: CASRPLAGGPENEQFF. CDR3 in DNA: TGTGCCAGTAGGCCCCTAGCGGGAGGGCCGGAGAATGAGCAGTTCTTC.

Points on this clonotype: One end of the junction is discordant with germline, which a read error may explain. This sequence joins TRBV7-7 and TRBJ2-1; 13 nucleotides line up with TRBD2. The CDR3 is 16 residues long. Germline assignment: CDR1 SSHAT and CDR2 FNYEAQ (reference sequence). The CDR3 reads CASSYSRTSGSHEQFF. CDR3 coding DNA: TGTGCTAGCAGCTATTCCAGGACTAGCGGGAGCCATGAGCAGTTCTTC.

This clonotype turned up a few times. The chain carries TRBV3-1 and TRBJ1-5, with D unclear. The CDR3 contains 13 residues. The germline V gene encodes CDR1 LGHDT and CDR2 YNNKEL (reference sequence). The V gene lost 2 bases and the J gene lost 4 bases, with 6 bases spanning the gap. The CDR3 loop reads CASSQIGNQPQHF. CDR3 nucleotide sequence: TGTGCCAGCAGCCAAATAGGGAATCAGCCCCAGCATTTT.

This clonotype was observed a handful of times. The rearrangement uses TRBV10-3 and TRBJ1-1; no definite D call. CDR3 size: 13 residues. With 1 base removed from V and 1 base from J, the gap between germline ends came to 4 bases. CDR1 and CDR2 (germline): ENHRY, SYGVKD. CDR3 residues: CAISELKNTEAFF. In DNA, the CDR3 is TGTGCCATCAGTGAGTTGAAGAACACTGAAGCTTTCTTT.

The gene calls are TRBV6-5 and TRBJ1-1; D ambiguous. Germline CDR1 reads MNHEY; CDR2 reads SVGAGI. The CDR3 covers 13 residues. With 6 bases removed from V and 0 bases from J, the gap between germline ends came to 8 bases. CDR3 bases: TGTGCCAGCAGCCAACAAGTGAACACTGAAGCTTTCTTT. Protein product: CASSQQVNTEAFF.

This clonotype was counted between two and nine times. This chain uses TRBV20-1 with TRBJ1-1; 7 bases agree with TRBD1. The CDR3 extends over 14 amino acids. V shed 0 bases, J shed 3 bases, and the junction held 4 bases outside the gene matches. Germline V gene data show CDR1 as DFQATT and CDR2 as SNEGSKA (reference sequence). The CDR3 region is CSARDDREDTEAFF. In DNA, the CDR3 is TGCAGTGCTAGAGATGACAGGGAGGACACTGAAGCTTTCTTT.

This chain connects TRBV11-3 to TRBJ2-1, with 11 bases that match TRBD1. CDR3 length: 15 amino acids. The V gene's germline CDR1 is SGHNT and CDR2 YENEEA. V gave up 4 bases and J gave up 5 bases; unmatched junction bases: 4. The DNA for the CDR3 is TGTGCCAGCAGCTACGGACAGGGGGCTGACAATGAGCAGTTCTTC. This codes for CASSYGQGADNEQFF.

This clonotype has at least ten counts. This chain uses TRBV7-9 with TRBJ2-2; unclear D gene. The CDR3 sequence is 13 residues long. Trimming shortened V by 1 base and J by 4 bases, and 4 bases separated the two germline ends. The V gene's germline CDR1 is SEHNR and CDR2 FQNEAQ (reference sequence). The CDR3 region has the DNA TGTGCCAGCAGCTTAGAAACCACCGGGGAGCTGTTTTTT. Its protein is CASSLETTGELFF. The whole variable domain, remainder taken from reference TRBV7-9 and TRBJ2-2, is DTGVSQNPRHKITKRGQNVTFRCDPISEHNRLYWYRQTLGQGPEFLTYFQNEAQLEKSRLLSDRFSAERPKGSFSTLEIQRTEQGDSAMYLCASSLETTGELFFGEGSRLTVL.

CDR3 nucleotides: TGTGCCAGCAGCGCTACAGGGACCATCACAGATACGCAGTATTTT. It specifies CASSATGTITDTQYF. The chain employs TRBV7-9 and TRBJ2-3; D is possibly TRBD1 (6 bases). V was shortened by 5 bases and J by 2 bases, with 14 bases between the two germline ends. The CDR3 is 15 amino acids. Germline V gene lookup returns CDR1 SEHNR and CDR2 FQNEAQ (reference sequence).

CDR3 amino acids: CASSPKQGAGAYNEQFF. As DNA, the CDR3 is TGTGCCAGCAGCCCCAAACAAGGGGCGGGAGCCTACAATGAGCAGTTCTTC. The chain uses TRBV13 and TRBJ2-1, with TRBD2 identical over 7 bases. The germline gives CDR1 PRHDT, CDR2 FYEKMQ (reference sequence). The CDR3 covers 17 residues. The J segment lost 2 bases and the V segment lost 5 bases, leaving 12 bases of the junction unmatched.

A few counts support this clonotype. V gene TRBV11-2 combines with J gene TRBJ2-7, with TRBD2 as a possible D gene (5 bases). CDR1 SGHAT and CDR2 FQNNGV come from the germline V gene. Deletions cut 5 bases from V and 5 bases from J, with 16 bases between. This CDR3 region has 14 residues. Written as DNA, the CDR3 is TGTGCCAGCAGCAACCTGACGGGGTACCACGAGCAGTACTTC. This encodes CASSNLTGYHEQYF.

The table lists this clonotype with a few counts. The V and J genes are TRBV7-9 and TRBJ2-5; D remains unclear. V was shortened by 5 bases and J by 0 bases, with 16 bases between the two germline ends. Germline loops: CDR1 SEHNR, CDR2 FQNEAQ (reference sequence). CDR3 size: 16 residues. In nucleotides, the CDR3 is TGTGCCAGCAGCCTCGGTACGACAACAGACCAAGAGACCCAGTACTTC. Protein sequence: CASSLGTTTDQETQYF.